Following are 4 T cell receptor beta chains from one sample sequenced in a study of blood T cells in healthy people across ages. A second PCR, run for roughly 7 to 11 cycles, used a sample-barcoded 5' primer plus a J-beta primer mix. TCRdb itself ran the 5' RACE reads through MiXCR, one entry per CDR3 protein. The sample contains about 1,800,000 distinct CDR3 sequences, 28% of which appear only once. The specimen sequenced was blood. These receptors originate from a woman aged 25 to 45 in good health.

The CDR3 DNA sequence: TGCAGTGCTAGAGAGGTTGGGGGCCTGGGTAGTCAGTTCTTC. It is translated as CSAREVGGLGSQFF. The rearrangement links TRBV20-1 to TRBJ2-1; perhaps TRBD1 as D (6 bases). Trimming removed 0 bases from V and 13 bases from J, with 19 bases in between. The CDR3 is made up of 14 amino acids. Germline V gene lookup returns CDR1 DFQATT and CDR2 SNEGSKA (reference sequence).

This clonotype was seen at least ten times. This chain connects TRBV12-3 or TRBV12-4 to TRBJ1-2; no clear D gene. The CDR3 extends over 12 amino acids. V was clipped by 3 bases and J by 7 bases, with 9 bases between them. DNA for the CDR3: TGTGCCAGCAGTTTTCCCAGAGGTGGCTACACCTTC. Protein: CASSFPRGGYTF.

The chain combines TRBV15 with TRBJ1-5; the match to TRBD1 covers 9 bases. Germline trimming cut 0 bases from V and 6 bases from J; bases unmatched to any gene: 9. This CDR3 spans 17 amino acids. From germline, CDR1 is LNHNV and CDR2 YYDKDF (reference sequence). CDR3 bases: TGTGCCACCAGCAGAGATTTTTTCGGACAGGGGACTCAGCCCCAGCATTTT. It yields the protein CATSRDFFGQGTQPQHF.

To note about this clonotype: One end of the junction varies from germline; a read error may be responsible. In DNA, the CDR3 is TGTGCCAGCAGCCCCACAGGGGGCCCCACTAACTATGGCCACACCTTC. This encodes CASSPTGGPTNYGHTF. The V call is TRBV7-2, the J call TRBJ1-2; TRBD1 matches at 9 bases. The CDR3 runs 16 residues. CDR1 and CDR2 (germline): SGHTA, FQGNSA.